Following are 25 T cell receptor beta chains from one sample sequenced in a study of T cell clonotyping in hematopoietic cell transplantation. The repertoire was sequenced with immunoSEQ multiplex PCR; TCRdb's copy has only in-frame clones and lacks some. The sample carries 9,500 to 13,000 clones, nearly 90% recorded once. The specimen was PBMCs, collected 100 days after allogeneic stem cell transplant. All receptors derive from a female patient over 55 who had an allogeneic stem cell transplant from an unrelated donor, so the T cells may come from the graft donor. Some clones in this sample may be carry-over from other donors' samples.

This chain uses TRBV29-1 with TRBJ2-2; possible D gene TRBD1, 6 bases. Germline V gene sequence: CDR1 SQVTM, CDR2 ANQGSEA. V was pared by 4 bases and J by 3 bases, with 6 bases between. This CDR3 has 12 residues. CDR3 protein: CSVGTDTGELFF. The CDR3 region has the DNA TGCAGCGTTGGGACAGACACCGGGGAGCTGTTTTTT.

The V call is TRBV13, the J call TRBJ2-2; TRBD2 aligns across 15 bases. Germline CDR1 PRHDT, CDR2 FYEKMQ (reference sequence). J was trimmed by 6 bases and V by 4 bases; bases with no gene match: 9. The length of the CDR3 is 18 residues. Here the CDR3 reads CASSSPGLAGGWSGELFF. CDR3 nucleotide sequence: TGTGCCAGCAGCTCGCCGGGACTAGCGGGAGGATGGTCCGGGGAGCTGTTTTTT.

The chain employs TRBV6-5 and TRBJ1-2, with 10 bases fitting TRBD1. Trimming cost V 5 bases and J 6 bases; bases outside gene matches: 3. Germline CDR1 and CDR2: MNHEY and SVGAGI. The length of the CDR3 is 13 residues. The chain's CDR3 is CASSPGQGNGYTF. CDR3 sequence (DNA): TGTGCCAGCAGTCCGGGACAGGGGAATGGCTACACCTTC.

The genes are TRBV5-4 and TRBJ1-2, with TRBD1 matching 8 bases. Looked up from germline, CDR1 is SGHNT and CDR2 is YYREEE (reference sequence). This CDR3 has 15 amino acids. V lost 0 bases and J lost 6; bases outside the gene matches: 7. The CDR3 loop reads CASSLDAGGADGYTF. The CDR3 DNA is TGTGCCAGCAGCTTGGATGCAGGGGGCGCGGATGGCTACACCTTC.

The chain links TRBV27 to TRBJ2-5, with TRBD2 identical over 7 bases. V lost 1 base and J lost 3; bases outside the gene matches: 11. Germline V gene lookup returns CDR1 MNHEY and CDR2 SMNVEV (reference sequence). The CDR3 loop spans 17 amino acids. This chain's CDR3 is CASSLLGRDRGEETQYF. The CDR3 DNA reads TGTGCCAGCAGTTTATTAGGCCGGGACCGGGGGGAAGAGACCCAGTACTTC.

This clone has a single count. The genes are TRBV5-1 and TRBJ2-3, with D perhaps TRBD1 (5 bases). The V gene's germline CDR1 is SGHRS and CDR2 YFSETQ. V was shortened by 0 bases and J by 2 bases, with 10 bases between the two germline ends. The CDR3 has 15 amino acids. CDR3 DNA: TGCGCCAGCAGCTTGGCAGGGATCCCCACAGATACGCAGTATTTT. Amino acid sequence: CASSLAGIPTDTQYF.

This chain links TRBV19 with TRBJ1-2; D is undetermined. V was pared by 2 bases and J by 8 bases, with 18 bases between. The CDR3 has 15 amino acids. CDR1 is LNHDA and CDR2 is SQIVND in the germline V gene (reference sequence). The CDR3 coding sequence is TGTGCCAGTAGTATAAGGTCGCGGCAGGTAGGCGGCTACACCTTC. Its protein product is CASSIRSRQVGGYTF.

This chain connects TRBV6-1 to TRBJ1-4; 9 bases line up with TRBD1. With 8 bases clipped from V and 5 bases from J, the junction kept 3 bases outside the gene matches. Germline V gives CDR1 MNHNS, CDR2 SASEGT. The CDR3 length is 13 residues. This chain's CDR3 is CASRQGGNEKLFF. In DNA, the CDR3 is TGTGCCAGCCGACAGGGGGGAAATGAAAAACTGTTTTTT.

V and J are TRBV6-6 and TRBJ2-7, with D possibly TRBD2 on 5 matching bases. Germline V gene sequence: CDR1 MNHNY, CDR2 SVGAGI (reference sequence). CDR3 length: 14 amino acids. Between the trimmed V and J ends, which lost 6 bases and 5 bases, there was a span of 17 bases. The CDR3 reads CASSLRPSFNEQYF. The CDR3 nucleotides read TGTGCCAGCAGCTTAAGACCTAGCTTTAACGAGCAGTACTTC.

The chain joins TRBV2 to TRBJ2-3; D gene uncertain. Trimming shortened V by 3 bases and J by 2 bases, and 6 bases separated the two germline ends. This CDR3 region has 13 residues. CDR1 is SNHLY, CDR2 FYNNEI, per germline. The CDR3 is CASSDLSTDTQYF. The DNA for the CDR3 is TGTGCCAGCAGTGATTTGTCCACAGATACGCAGTATTTT.

This chain connects TRBV15 to TRBJ1-1; D is possibly TRBD1 (6 bases). Trimming shortened V by 3 bases and J by 3 bases, and 11 bases separated the two germline ends. CDR1 is LNHNV, CDR2 YYDKDF, per germline (reference sequence). The CDR3 extends over 14 amino acids. The CDR3 DNA sequence: TGTGCCACCAGCAGTGACAGGAGGTACACTGAAGCTTTCTTT. It yields the protein CATSSDRRYTEAFF.

The rearrangement links TRBV30 to TRBJ2-3, with 10 bases fitting TRBD2. V dropped 1 base and J dropped 0; count of bases not matched to a gene: 4. The germline CDR1 and CDR2 sequences are GTSNPN and SVGIG (reference sequence). The CDR3 spans 16 residues. The CDR3 here is CAWSAASGSSTDTQYF. CDR3 nucleotides: TGTGCCTGGAGTGCGGCTAGCGGGAGTAGCACAGATACGCAGTATTTT.

J is TRBJ2-5 and V is TRBV4-3; tentatively, D is TRBD1 (6 bases). Trimming shortened V by 1 base and J by 4 bases, and 13 bases separated the two germline ends. CDR1 is LGHNA and CDR2 is YSLEER in the germline V gene. The CDR3 length is 15 residues. DNA of the CDR3: TGCGCCAGCAGCCAAGGCGCAGGGGCGGCAGAGACCCAGTACTTC. Translating it yields CASSQGAGAAETQYF.

The chain joins TRBV20-1 to TRBJ1-1, with 7 bases matching TRBD1. Germline V gives CDR1 DFQATT, CDR2 SNEGSKA (reference sequence). The CDR3 consists of 10 residues. The V gene end was trimmed by 5 bases and the J gene end by 10 bases; junction bases not matched to a gene: 4. CDR3 region: CSAGGQRAFF. CDR3 DNA sequence: TGCAGTGCTGGGGGACAGAGAGCTTTCTTT.

The V call is TRBV7-9, the J call TRBJ2-2, with a weak D call TRBD1 (5 bases). V was pared by 3 bases and J by 4 bases, with 18 bases between. Germline loops: CDR1 SEHNR, CDR2 FQNEAQ (reference sequence). This CDR3 has 17 residues. The CDR3 sequence is CASSLDLQGLITGELFF. Written as DNA, the CDR3 is TGTGCCAGCAGCTTGGACCTTCAGGGTCTCATCACCGGGGAGCTGTTTTTT.

The V call is TRBV19, the J call TRBJ1-1; 10 bases align to TRBD1. J was trimmed by 6 bases and V by 10 bases; bases with no gene match: 17. The CDR3 consists of 16 residues. The germline CDR1 and CDR2 sequences are LNHDA and SQIVND (reference sequence). The DNA for the CDR3 is TGTGCCACCGTAGACAGGGGGCTCGGAAGTGGATCTGAAGCTTTCTTT. Its protein is CATVDRGLGSGSEAFF.

This clone was counted only a few times. The chain links TRBV11-2 to TRBJ1-2; D ambiguous. CDR1 is SGHAT and CDR2 is FQNNGV in the germline V gene. The CDR3 consists of 12 residues. V shed 4 bases and J shed 8 bases, with 11 bases lying between them. The CDR3 bases are TGTGCCAGCAGCTCCGGCTCGTTCGGCTACACCTTC. Protein product: CASSSGSFGYTF. Drawing the rest from reference TRBV11-2 and TRBJ1-2, the complete variable domain is EAGVAQSPRYKIIEKRQSVAFWCNPISGHATLYWYQQILGQGPKLLIQFQNNGVVDDSQLPKDRFSAERLKGVDSTLKIQPAKLEDSAVYLCASSSGSFGYTFGSGTRLTVV.

The chain employs TRBV2 and TRBJ2-7; D is uncertain. Looked up from germline, CDR1 is SNHLY and CDR2 is FYNNEI. The CDR3 consists of 13 residues. The V and J ends lost 3 bases and 2 bases respectively, with 8 bases between them. CDR3 region: CASSDSPPYEQYF. In DNA, the CDR3 is TGTGCCAGCAGTGACTCACCACCCTACGAGCAGTACTTC. The whole variable domain, remainder taken from reference TRBV2 and TRBJ2-7, is EPEVTQTPSHQVTQMGQEVILRCVPISNHLYFYWYRQILGQKVEFLVSFYNNEISEKSEIFDDQFSVERPDGSNFTLKIRSTKLEDSAMYFCASSDSPPYEQYFGPGTRLTVT.

The gene calls are TRBV2 and TRBJ1-3; D is perhaps TRBD1 (5 bases). V lost 3 bases and J 0 bases, leaving 12 bases between the germline ends. The CDR3 extends over 16 amino acids. Germline V gene data show CDR1 as SNHLY and CDR2 as FYNNEI. CDR3 DNA: TGTGCCAGCAGTGAGGGGCGGGTATCCTCTGGAAACACCATATATTTT. It is translated as CASSEGRVSSGNTIYF. Combining the CDR3 with reference TRBV2 and TRBJ1-3 gives the whole variable domain EPEVTQTPSHQVTQMGQEVILRCVPISNHLYFYWYRQILGQKVEFLVSFYNNEISEKSEIFDDQFSVERPDGSNFTLKIRSTKLEDSAMYFCASSEGRVSSGNTIYFGEGSWLTVV.

The chain uses TRBV30 and TRBJ1-5, with D perhaps TRBD1 (5 bases). The CDR3 runs 13 residues. The germline V gene has CDR1 GTSNPN and CDR2 SVGIG (reference sequence). Between the trimmed V and J ends, which lost 5 bases and 6 bases, there was a span of 14 bases. CDR3: CAWDQGGGQPQHF. The CDR3 DNA is TGTGCCTGGGATCAGGGTGGAGGTCAGCCCCAGCATTTT.

The chain employs TRBV2 and TRBJ2-2, with 8 bases that match TRBD1. The CDR3 has 21 amino acids. With V trimmed by 0 bases and J by 6 bases, 21 bases remained unmatched. The germline V gene has CDR1 SNHLY and CDR2 FYNNEI. In DNA, the CDR3 is TGTGCCAGCAGTGAAGCCGGAAGAGGACAGGGCCGAAGGGCGAGACCCGGGGAGCTGTTTTTT. Amino acid sequence: CASSEAGRGQGRRARPGELFF.

The rearrangement uses TRBV4-2 and TRBJ2-1; D gene unclear. The germline gives CDR1 LGHNA, CDR2 YNFKEQ. This CDR3 region has 16 residues. V lost 0 bases, J lost 7 bases, and 16 bases lay in between. CDR3 DNA sequence: TGTGCCAGCAGCCAAGAAGCGAACTGGTCCTTTAATGAGCAGTTCTTC. Translated, it gives CASSQEANWSFNEQFF.

The rearrangement joins TRBV11-1 to TRBJ1-1, with 7 bases lining up with TRBD1. The germline gives CDR1 SGHAT, CDR2 FQDESV (reference sequence). With V trimmed by 4 bases and J by 7 bases, 3 bases remained unmatched. This CDR3 spans 12 amino acids. The CDR3 reads CASSSYRGEAFF. CDR3 nucleotides: TGTGCCAGCAGCTCATACAGGGGTGAAGCTTTCTTT.

This chain uses TRBV29-1 with TRBJ1-2; the D is unclear. This CDR3 has 14 amino acids. Trimming took 8 bases from V and 1 from J, leaving 17 bases between them. Per the germline V gene, CDR1 is SQVTM and CDR2 is ANQGSEA. The CDR3 loop reads CSPLQGLINYGYTF. The CDR3, as DNA: TGCAGCCCATTACAAGGGTTGATTAACTATGGCTACACCTTC. Complete variable domain (other parts from reference TRBV29-1 and TRBJ1-2): SAVISQKPSRDICQRGTSLTIQCQVDSQVTMMFWYRQQPGQSLTLIATANQGSEATYESGFVIDKFPISRPNLTFSTLTVSNMSPEDSSIYLCSPLQGLINYGYTFGSGTRLTVV.

The chain recombines TRBV4-2 with TRBJ2-1, with D possibly being TRBD2 (7 bases). This CDR3 has 14 residues. Germline V gene sequence: CDR1 LGHNA, CDR2 YNFKEQ. V lost 0 bases, J lost 10 bases, and 13 bases lay in between. In nucleotides, the CDR3 is TGTGCCAGCAGCCAAGATCAAGGGGGAGGGGAGCAGTTCTTC. Amino acids: CASSQDQGGGEQFF.